Each of the 8 T cell receptor beta chains below was sequenced from the same sample in a study of CD8 T cell repertoires and HIV-1 epitope variants. Antigens of these TCRs are unknown. The data were produced by immunoSEQ multiplex PCR, yet TCRdb's version contains in-frame clones alone and is incomplete. The profile covers about 4,600 clones, with approximately 70% appearing a single time and 43% taken by the ten largest. The sequenced sample was cultured CD8+ T cells derived from PBMCs. The origin of the receptors is a male donor with HIV.

The genes are TRBV5-4 and TRBJ1-1; a possible D gene is TRBD1 (5 bases). The CDR3 sequence is 15 residues long. Germline lookup yields CDR1 SGHNT and CDR2 YYREEE (reference sequence). V dropped 1 base and J dropped 5 bases, with 15 bases sitting between them. The CDR3 DNA sequence: TGTGCCAGCAGCTTGAATCAGGGCGGGACGACTGAAGCTTTCTTT. Protein sequence: CASSLNQGGTTEAFF.

This chain connects TRBV10-3 to TRBJ1-1, with 8 bases aligning to TRBD1. The V gene's germline CDR1 is ENHRY and CDR2 SYGVKD. Trimming took 2 bases from V and 8 from J; bases not matched to a gene: 1. CDR3 size: 12 residues. The CDR3: CAISERTGEAFF. DNA of the CDR3: TGTGCCATCAGTGAGAGGACAGGGGAAGCTTTCTTT.

The V gene is TRBV27, the J gene TRBJ2-1; 9 nucleotides align to TRBD2. With 0 bases clipped from V and 9 bases from J, the junction kept 9 bases outside the gene matches. Germline lookup yields CDR1 MNHEY and CDR2 SMNVEV (reference sequence). The CDR3 spans 16 residues. CDR3 region: CASSLSPSGAKSEQFF. As DNA, the CDR3 is TGTGCCAGCAGTTTATCGCCTAGCGGGGCAAAAAGTGAGCAGTTCTTC.

The count of this clone is one. The chain employs TRBV19 and TRBJ2-5, with TRBD2 as a possible D gene (5 bases). V lost 6 bases to trimming and J lost 1 base, with 15 bases between them. The CDR3 sequence is 15 residues long. Germline CDR1 is LNHDA and CDR2 is SQIVND (reference sequence). The CDR3 DNA sequence: TGTGCCAGTAGCCCCTCGGACTTACTCCAAGAGACCCAGTACTTC. This encodes CASSPSDLLQETQYF.

This clone is labeled as medium-sized. The chain couples TRBV7-9 to TRBJ2-7; 7 bases are a match to TRBD2. The CDR3 length is 15 residues. CDR1 and CDR2 (germline): SEHNR, FQNEAQ (reference sequence). V lost 1 base and J lost 2; bases outside the gene matches: 5. CDR3: CASSLVGGGAYEQYF. CDR3 bases: TGTGCCAGCAGCTTAGTGGGCGGGGGTGCCTACGAGCAGTACTTC.

The chain employs TRBV13 and TRBJ2-5; tentatively, D is TRBD2 (6 bases). The CDR3 consists of 13 residues. V lost 0 bases and J 5 bases, leaving 7 bases between the germline ends. Germline V gene data show CDR1 as PRHDT and CDR2 as FYEKMQ (reference sequence). The CDR3 is CASSLGGGETQYF. The CDR3 DNA sequence: TGTGCCAGCAGCTTAGGGGGGGGTGAGACCCAGTACTTC.

CDR3 sequence reads: CASSLTGSFTYEQYF. CDR3 sequence (DNA): TGTGCCAGCAGCCTGACAGGGTCATTTACCTACGAGCAGTACTTC. V and J are TRBV6-5 and TRBJ2-7; 7 bases line up with TRBD1. This CDR3 region has 15 residues. The ends lost 6 bases at V and 2 bases at J; junction bases unmatched: 10. Looked up from germline, CDR1 is MNHEY and CDR2 is SVGAGI.

The rearrangement links TRBV4-3 to TRBJ2-1, with D possibly matching TRBD2 (5 bases). Trimming took off 4 bases at V and 6 bases at J, with 19 bases between the two ends. Germline V gives CDR1 LGHNA, CDR2 YSLEER. The CDR3 has 16 residues. The chain's CDR3 is CASSRGEGIDGNEQFF. DNA of the CDR3: TGCGCCAGCAGCCGAGGAGAGGGTATAGACGGCAATGAGCAGTTCTTC.